A single sample gave rise to the 10 T cell receptor beta chains below, sequenced in a study of shared clonotypes between healthy human individuals. Sequencing used immunoSEQ multiplex PCR; TCRdb keeps in-frame clones, though not all of them. The sample shows over 2 million clones, 95% of them seen only once. Input material: naive CD4+ T cells sorted from blood. Subset indicated: CD45RA+ positively selected. These receptors came from a man aged 18 to 29 in good health.

The chain employs TRBV5-1 and TRBJ2-7; a weak D match, TRBD2 (6 bases). The CDR3 spans 11 residues. Trimming stripped 3 bases from V and 13 bases from J, with 14 bases between. Germline V gene data show CDR1 as SGHRS and CDR2 as YFSETQ. CDR3 DNA sequence: TGCGCCAGCAGCTGGGGGGATCGATCTTACTTC. It encodes CASSWGDRSYF.

J is TRBJ1-6 and V is TRBV6-1, with D unresolved. The CDR3 loop spans 12 amino acids. The V gene lost 1 base and the J gene lost 12 bases, with 7 bases spanning the gap. Germline values: CDR1 MNHNS, CDR2 SASEGT. DNA for the CDR3: TGTGCCAGCAGTGAAGGGGGAGGACCCCTCCACTTT. It is translated as CASSEGGGPLHF.

This clone was counted once. This rearrangement joins TRBV11-2 to TRBJ2-1, with TRBD2 identical over 8 bases. Losses at the gene ends were 6 bases for V and 5 bases for J; bases not matched to a gene: 9. The length of the CDR3 is 15 residues. Looked up from germline, CDR1 is SGHAT and CDR2 is FQNNGV. The CDR3 is CASRNPGGSHNEQFF. The CDR3 DNA follows: TGTGCCAGCAGAAACCCGGGGGGGTCCCACAATGAGCAGTTCTTC.

This rearrangement joins TRBV9 to TRBJ2-3; TRBD1 is a possible D gene (6 bases). Trimming left V 5 bases short and J 5 bases short, with 18 bases between. CDR1 SGDLS and CDR2 YYNGEE come from the germline V gene. The CDR3 sequence is 15 residues long. This chain's CDR3 is CASRKGRDTRDTQYF. DNA of the CDR3: TGTGCCAGCAGAAAGGGCAGGGACACAAGAGATACGCAGTATTTT.

This clone appeared once. This rearrangement joins TRBV5-1 to TRBJ2-7; TRBD1 aligns across 12 bases. The CDR3 covers 15 residues. V was clipped by 4 bases and J by 6 bases; unmatched bases: 8. CDR1 is SGHRS, CDR2 YFSETQ, per germline. CDR3 DNA: TGCGCCAGCAGCCGCGGGGACAGGGGGCCCGGCGAGCAGTACTTC. This gives the protein CASSRGDRGPGEQYF.

The rearrangement links TRBV30 to TRBJ2-5, with D perhaps TRBD2 (5 bases). The V gene lost 3 bases and the J gene lost 2 bases, with 10 bases spanning the gap. The CDR3 covers 13 residues. CDR1 is GTSNPN, CDR2 SVGIG, per germline (reference sequence). The CDR3 nucleotides are TGTGCCTGGAGGGAGAGGGATCAAGAGACCCAGTACTTC. It is translated as CAWRERDQETQYF. The whole variable domain, filled in from reference TRBV30 and TRBJ2-5, reads SQTIHQWPATLVQPVGSPLSLECTVEGTSNPNLYWYRQAAGRGLQLLFYSVGIGQISSEVPQNLSASRPQDRQFILSSKKLLLSDSGFYLCAWRERDQETQYFGPGTRLLVL.

On this clone itself: Other DNA sequences in this specimen translate into the identical CDR3. This rearrangement joins TRBV28 to TRBJ2-7; the D gene is possibly TRBD1 (5 bases). Between the trimmed V and J ends, which lost 4 bases and 2 bases, there was a span of 12 bases. The germline CDR1 and CDR2 sequences are MDHEN and SYDVKM. The CDR3 consists of 14 residues. The CDR3 nucleotides are TGTGCCAGCAGTTCTGGGCAGGGCCCCTACGAGCAGTACTTC. As protein: CASSSGQGPYEQYF.

The V and J genes are TRBV15 and TRBJ2-7, with 7 nucleotides matching TRBD1. Germline CDR1 is LNHNV and CDR2 is YYDKDF (reference sequence). This CDR3 is 16 amino acids long. The V and J ends lost 3 bases and 3 bases, in that order; junction bases with no gene match: 11. The CDR3 reads CATSRRSGQTNYEQYF. The CDR3 nucleotides read TGTGCCACCAGCAGGCGCTCGGGACAGACTAACTACGAGCAGTACTTC. Variable domain in full (rest from reference TRBV15 and TRBJ2-7): DAMVIQNPRYQVTQFGKPVTLSCSQTLNHNVMYWYQQKSSQAPKLLFHYYDKDFNNEADTPDNFQSRRPNTSFCFLDIRSPGLGDTAMYLCATSRRSGQTNYEQYFGPGTRLTVT.

The chain couples TRBV21-1 to TRBJ1-1. TRBV21-1 is annotated as a pseudogene. The CDR3 spans 15 residues. CDR3 protein: CASSRWADWGTEAFF. The CDR3 coding sequence is TGTGCCAGCAGCCGATGGGCAGACTGGGGGACTGAAGCTTTCTTT.

This clone was detected only once. The chain employs TRBV5-1 and TRBJ2-1; TRBD2 is a possible D gene (5 bases). Germline CDR1 and CDR2: SGHRS and YFSETQ. This CDR3 has 14 residues. Trimming removed 3 bases at V and 2 bases at J, with 9 bases between. The CDR3 here is CASSSERPYNEQFF. The CDR3 coding sequence is TGCGCCAGCAGCTCGGAGCGGCCCTACAATGAGCAGTTCTTC.